The clone carrying this TCR beta chain has only one observation. This record comes from a study of chemoradiotherapy in HPV16-positive cancers. Here immunoSEQ multiplex PCR was the method, and the copy in TCRdb shows in-frame clones only, minus some. The sample carries tens of thousands of clones, around 83% recorded once. The V gene's germline CDR1 is MNHEY and CDR2 SVGAGI. There are 12 residues in the CDR3. The V end was cut by 6 bases, the J end by 0 bases, with 5 bases between. The chain recombines TRBV6-5 with TRBJ1-1; D gene unclear. Sequences were derived from blood, sampled from a patient who underwent chemoradiotherapy. The source is a human donor with HPV-associated anogenital cancer. CDR3 coding DNA: TGTGCCAGCAGACCGATGAACACTGAAGCTTTCTTT. It encodes CASRPMNTEAFF.